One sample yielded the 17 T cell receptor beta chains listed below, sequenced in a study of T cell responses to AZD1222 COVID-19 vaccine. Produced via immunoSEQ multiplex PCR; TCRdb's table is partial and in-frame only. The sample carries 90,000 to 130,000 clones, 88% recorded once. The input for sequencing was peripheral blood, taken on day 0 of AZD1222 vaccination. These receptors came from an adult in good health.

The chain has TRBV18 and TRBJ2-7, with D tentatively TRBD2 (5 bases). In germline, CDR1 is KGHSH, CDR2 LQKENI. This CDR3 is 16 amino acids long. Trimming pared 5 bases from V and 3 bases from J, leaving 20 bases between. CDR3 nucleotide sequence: TGTGCCAGCTCATCACTTCCGGGATCCGGGCACTACGAGCAGTACTTC. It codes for CASSSLPGSGHYEQYF.

CDR3 loop: CATSSDALGTLSNQPQHF. In DNA, the CDR3 is TGTGCCACCAGCAGCGATGCCCTGGGGACACTTAGCAATCAGCCCCAGCATTTT. This chain uses TRBV15 with TRBJ1-5, with a possible D match to TRBD1 (6 bases). Trimming cost V 3 bases and J 0 bases, with 18 bases left between them. Germline CDR1 and CDR2: LNHNV and YYDKDF (reference sequence). The CDR3 loop spans 18 amino acids.

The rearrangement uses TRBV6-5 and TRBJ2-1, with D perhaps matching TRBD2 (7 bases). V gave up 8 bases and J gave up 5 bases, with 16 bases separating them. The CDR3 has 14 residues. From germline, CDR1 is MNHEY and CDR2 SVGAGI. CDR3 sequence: CASRTGGKDNEQFF. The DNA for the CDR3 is TGTGCCAGCCGAACGGGGGGCAAAGACAATGAGCAGTTCTTC.

The CDR3 sequence: CASSLKGNYQYF. The CDR3 coding sequence is TGTGCCAGCAGTTTAAAGGGGAACTACCAGTACTTC. The V gene is TRBV12-3 or TRBV12-4, the J gene TRBJ2-7, with D tentatively TRBD1 (5 bases). The CDR3 spans 12 residues. V lost 2 bases and J 10 bases, leaving 12 bases between the germline ends.

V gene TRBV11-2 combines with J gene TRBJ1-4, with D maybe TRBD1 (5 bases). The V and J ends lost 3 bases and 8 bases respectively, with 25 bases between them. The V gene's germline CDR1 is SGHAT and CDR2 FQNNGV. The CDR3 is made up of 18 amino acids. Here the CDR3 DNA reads TGTGCCAGCAGCTTTGGGCAGGGCGGTGTGGGGGAAGGAGAAAAACTGTTTTTT. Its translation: CASSFGQGGVGEGEKLFF.

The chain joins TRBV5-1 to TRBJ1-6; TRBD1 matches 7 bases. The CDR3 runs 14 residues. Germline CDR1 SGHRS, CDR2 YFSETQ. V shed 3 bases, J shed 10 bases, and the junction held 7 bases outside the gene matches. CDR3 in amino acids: CASSSVRQGSPLHF. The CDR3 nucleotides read TGCGCCAGCAGCTCGGTGAGACAGGGATCACCCCTCCACTTT.

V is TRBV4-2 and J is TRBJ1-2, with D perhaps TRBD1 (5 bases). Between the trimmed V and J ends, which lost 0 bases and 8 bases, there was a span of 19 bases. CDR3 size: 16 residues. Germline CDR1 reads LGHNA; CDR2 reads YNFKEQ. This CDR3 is CASSQDRLGGVDGYTF. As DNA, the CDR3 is TGTGCCAGCAGCCAAGACCGTCTTGGAGGGGTAGACGGCTACACCTTC.

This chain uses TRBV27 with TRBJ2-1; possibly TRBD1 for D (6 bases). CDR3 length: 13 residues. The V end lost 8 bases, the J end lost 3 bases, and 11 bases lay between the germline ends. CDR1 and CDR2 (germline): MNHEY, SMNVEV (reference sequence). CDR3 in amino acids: CASGGLNYNEQFF. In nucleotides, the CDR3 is TGTGCCAGCGGGGGCTTGAACTACAATGAGCAGTTCTTC.

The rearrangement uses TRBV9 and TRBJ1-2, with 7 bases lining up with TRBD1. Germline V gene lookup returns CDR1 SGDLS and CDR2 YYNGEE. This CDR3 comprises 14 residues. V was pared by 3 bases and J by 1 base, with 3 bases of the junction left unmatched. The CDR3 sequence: CASSGDRLNYGYTF. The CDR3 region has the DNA TGTGCCAGCAGCGGGGACAGACTTAACTATGGCTACACCTTC.

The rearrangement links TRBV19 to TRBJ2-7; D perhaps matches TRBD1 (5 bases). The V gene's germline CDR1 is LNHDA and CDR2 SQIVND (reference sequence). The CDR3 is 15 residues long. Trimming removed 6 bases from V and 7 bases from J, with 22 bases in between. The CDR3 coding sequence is TGTGCCAGTAGGAACATAAGGGGTTCTTACAGGGAGCAGTACTTC. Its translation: CASRNIRGSYREQYF.

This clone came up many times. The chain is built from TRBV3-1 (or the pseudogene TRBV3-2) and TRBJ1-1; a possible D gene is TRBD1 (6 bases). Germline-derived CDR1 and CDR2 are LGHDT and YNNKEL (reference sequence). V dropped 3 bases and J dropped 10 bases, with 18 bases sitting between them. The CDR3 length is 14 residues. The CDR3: CASSHPGKGGGAFF. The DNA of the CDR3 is TGTGCCAGCAGCCATCCTGGAAAAGGAGGGGGAGCTTTCTTT.

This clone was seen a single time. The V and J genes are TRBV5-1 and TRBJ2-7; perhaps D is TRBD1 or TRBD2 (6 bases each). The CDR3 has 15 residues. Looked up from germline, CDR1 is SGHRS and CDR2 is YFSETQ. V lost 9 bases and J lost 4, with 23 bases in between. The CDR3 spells CATQATPGGRYEQYF. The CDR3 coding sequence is TGCGCCACCCAGGCGACCCCCGGGGGCAGATACGAGCAGTACTTC.

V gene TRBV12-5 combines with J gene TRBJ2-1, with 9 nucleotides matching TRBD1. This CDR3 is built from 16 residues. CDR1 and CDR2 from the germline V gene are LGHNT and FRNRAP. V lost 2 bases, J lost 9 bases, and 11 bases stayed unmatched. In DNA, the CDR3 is TGTGCTAGTGGTTTGTTCGGGACAGGGCGGCACGGTGAGCAGTTCTTC. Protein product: CASGLFGTGRHGEQFF. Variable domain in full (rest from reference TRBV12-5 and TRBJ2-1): DARVTQTPRHKVTEMGQEVTMRCQPILGHNTVFWYRQTMMQGLELLAYFRNRAPLDDSGMPKDRFSAEMPDATLATLKIQPSEPRDSAVYFCASGLFGTGRHGEQFFGPGTRLTVL.

This chain's CDR3 is CASSEFRGKGNEQYF. The CDR3 DNA reads as TGTGCCAGCAGTGAATTTAGGGGTAAGGGTAACGAGCAGTACTTC. J is TRBJ2-7 and V is TRBV2; D is perhaps TRBD1 (5 bases). The CDR3 covers 15 residues. Germline CDR1 is SNHLY and CDR2 is FYNNEI. Trimming removed 2 bases at V and 5 bases at J, with 16 bases between.

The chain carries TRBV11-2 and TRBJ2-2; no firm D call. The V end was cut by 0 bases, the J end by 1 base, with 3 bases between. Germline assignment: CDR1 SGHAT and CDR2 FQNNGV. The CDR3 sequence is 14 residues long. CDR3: CASSLDRNTGELFF. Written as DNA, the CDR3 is TGTGCCAGCAGCTTAGACAGGAACACCGGGGAGCTGTTTTTT.

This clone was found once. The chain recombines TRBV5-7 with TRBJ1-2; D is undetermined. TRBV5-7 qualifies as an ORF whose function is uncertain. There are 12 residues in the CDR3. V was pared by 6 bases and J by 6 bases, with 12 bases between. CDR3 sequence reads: CASKLSVNGYTF. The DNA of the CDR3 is TGTGCCAGCAAATTAAGCGTTAATGGCTACACCTTC.

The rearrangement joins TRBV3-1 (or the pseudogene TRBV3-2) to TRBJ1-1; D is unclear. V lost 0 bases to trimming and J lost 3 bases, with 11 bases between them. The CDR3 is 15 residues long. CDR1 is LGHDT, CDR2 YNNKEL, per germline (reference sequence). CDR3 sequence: CASSQDSLLDTEAFF. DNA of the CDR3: TGTGCCAGCAGCCAAGATAGCCTCCTCGACACTGAAGCTTTCTTT.